This TCR beta chain is drawn from a study of cytomegalovirus exposure and HLA in healthy donors. Study in general: The approximately 690 first-cohort repertoires and the 120 or so validation repertoires shared the same platform, a later analysis reported. Findings of the study overall: The study labeled 150 to 200 TCR beta chains cytomegalovirus-associated. The tendency of first-cohort TCR clusters to co-occur in the 120 validation repertoires was identified by a subsequent analysis.

The donors were members of the validation cohort, which comprised 100 to 150 subjects and was separate from the first cohort of 600 to 850 subjects. About this clone itself: The antigen is unknown.

Germline V gene data show CDR1 as ENHRY and CDR2 as SYGVKD. V gave up 5 bases and J gave up 3 bases; unmatched junction bases: 10. This CDR3 comprises 16 residues. Method: immunoSEQ multiplex PCR; TCRdb's copy keeps in-frame clones and lacks some. Among about 150,000 clones listed, 80% to 90% were seen once. The clonotype originates from a man aged 18-30 years in good health and CMV-seropositive. The chain uses TRBV10-3 and TRBJ2-3, with 8 positions matching TRBD2. Sequences were obtained from PBMCs. CDR3 nucleotide sequence: TGTGCCATCAGTAGAGAGCGGGAGAGGGTTACAGATACGCAGTATTTT. Translation: CAISRERERVTDTQYF.